One sample yielded the 21 T cell receptor beta chains listed below, sequenced in a study of T cells in Graves' hyperthyroidism and ophthalmopathy. From RNA transcripts, TCR beta CDR3 regions were amplified. First-round RT-PCR of the TCR CDR3 relied on the HTBI primer set. TCRdb re-called the multiplex PCR reads through MiXCR, storing one row per CDR3 protein. The sample shows 730,000 or so distinct CDR3 sequences, approximately 19% of them seen only once. Sequenced material: blood. The receptors stem from a woman in her forties or fifties with Graves' hyperthyroidism that later progressed to Graves' ophthalmopathy.

This rearrangement joins TRBV24-1 to TRBJ1-2, with 7 positions matching TRBD1. Per the germline V gene, CDR1 is KGHDR and CDR2 is SFDVKD. Trimming took 7 bases from V and 5 from J; bases not matched to a gene: 6. CDR3 length: 13 amino acids. The chain's CDR3 is CATRDWTGYGYTF. CDR3 bases: TGTGCCACCAGAGACTGGACAGGATATGGCTACACCTTC.

At least ten counts were recorded for this clonotype. V usage is TRBV4-1 and J usage is TRBJ2-5; 12 positions match TRBD1. The germline V gene has CDR1 MGHRA and CDR2 YSYEKL. The CDR3 runs 16 residues. V lost 2 bases and J lost 5; bases outside the gene matches: 6. Here the CDR3 DNA reads TGCGCCAGCAGCCAACATCCCGGGACAGGGGGCGAGACCCAGTACTTC. Translating it yields CASSQHPGTGGETQYF.

This clonotype was counted only a few times. The V and J genes are TRBV15 and TRBJ1-6; D is unclear. The CDR3 runs 18 residues. Trimming took 1 base from V and 7 from J, leaving 20 bases between them. Germline V gene sequence: CDR1 LNHNV, CDR2 YYDKDF (reference sequence). The CDR3 DNA is TGTGCCACCAGCAGAGGGGCGTTGGGGTCCTTGCAAAATTCACCCCTCCACTTT. It encodes CATSRGALGSLQNSPLHF. Filled out from reference TRBV15 and TRBJ1-6, the complete variable domain reads DAMVIQNPRYQVTQFGKPVTLSCSQTLNHNVMYWYQQKSSQAPKLLFHYYDKDFNNEADTPDNFQSRRPNTSFCFLDIRSPGLGDTAMYLCATSRGALGSLQNSPLHFGNGTRLTVT.

This clonotype occurred many times. CDR3 sequence: CASSKGLAGDNEQFF. In DNA, the CDR3 is TGTGCCAGCAGCAAAGGACTAGCGGGGGACAATGAGCAGTTCTTC. The chain has TRBV5-4 and TRBJ2-1; 13 bases fit TRBD2. This CDR3 is built from 15 residues. V shed 4 bases and J 5 bases; nucleotides not matched to a gene: 3. Germline CDR1 is SGHNT and CDR2 is YYREEE (reference sequence).

This clonotype was found many times. The genes are TRBV5-5 and TRBJ1-2; 11 bases line up with TRBD1. The CDR3 length is 17 residues. Germline loops: CDR1 SGHKS, CDR2 YYEKEE (reference sequence). The junction had 10 bases not matched to a gene; V was cut back by 2 bases and J by 4 bases. The CDR3 sequence: CASSFPGQGEMAYGYTF. CDR3 in DNA: TGTGCCAGCAGCTTTCCGGGACAGGGGGAAATGGCCTATGGCTACACCTTC.

V is TRBV29-1 and J is TRBJ1-5, with D perhaps TRBD1 (6 bases). This CDR3 is 12 amino acids long. Between the trimmed V and J ends, which lost 6 bases and 3 bases, there was a span of 9 bases. Germline CDR1 reads SQVTM; CDR2 reads ANQGSEA. For the CDR3, the DNA is TGCAGCGTGACAGGTATCAATCAGCCCCAGCATTTT. This translates into CSVTGINQPQHF.

In the case of this clonotype: One junction end disagrees with the germline gene, perhaps due to a read error. The chain has TRBV20-1 and TRBJ2-5, with D possibly matching TRBD2 (5 bases). The germline V gene has CDR1 DFQATT and CDR2 SNEGSKA (reference sequence). There are 12 residues in the CDR3. This CDR3 reads CSATVSGETQHF. The CDR3 DNA is TGCAGTGCTACAGTATCCGGGGAGACCCAGCACTTC.

Details on this clonotype: Since a much larger clone is just one base distant, this may be a read error. The CDR3 here is CASRKQVIRTDTQYF. The DNA for the CDR3 is TGTGCCAGCAGAAAACAGGTTATAAGAACAGATACGCAGTATTTT. The V gene is TRBV6-1, the J gene TRBJ2-3; maybe TRBD1 (5 bases). Trimming left V 6 bases short and J 3 bases short, with 16 bases between. The CDR3 loop spans 15 amino acids. CDR1 MNHNS and CDR2 SASEGT come from the germline V gene.

This chain connects TRBV29-1 to TRBJ2-5; D may correspond to TRBD1 or TRBD2 (6 bases each). CDR1 is SQVTM, CDR2 ANQGSEA, per germline. CDR3 size: 13 residues. The V gene lost 3 bases and the J gene lost 4 bases, with 12 bases spanning the gap. The CDR3 spells CSVDRGSGETQYF. Written as DNA, the CDR3 is TGCAGCGTTGACAGGGGTAGCGGAGAGACCCAGTACTTC.

In its sample, this clonotype was seen many times. The chain uses TRBV5-1 and TRBJ1-4; D remains ambiguous. V was shortened by 0 bases and J by 8 bases, with 14 bases between the two germline ends. Per the germline V gene, CDR1 is SGHRS and CDR2 is YFSETQ. This CDR3 spans 15 amino acids. The CDR3 DNA reads as TGCGCCAGCAGCTTGGACCGGGGTTTCTCCGAAAAACTGTTTTTT. Translated, it gives CASSLDRGFSEKLFF. The variable domain in full, with the rest retrieved from reference TRBV5-1 and TRBJ1-4, is KAGVTQTPRYLIKTRGQQVTLSCSPISGHRSVSWYQQTPGQGLQFLFEYFSETQRNKGNFPGRFSGRQFSNSRSEMNVSTLELGDSALYLCASSLDRGFSEKLFFGSGTQLSVL.

This clonotype was picked up a small number of times. This rearrangement joins TRBV7-6 to TRBJ1-2; possible D gene TRBD1, 6 bases. The CDR3 sequence is 14 residues long. Trimming took off 5 bases at V and 8 bases at J, with 18 bases between the two ends. Germline V gives CDR1 SGHVS, CDR2 FNYEAQ. The CDR3 reads CASSPEGGDFGYTF. CDR3 bases: TGTGCCAGCAGCCCCGAAGGGGGGGATTTCGGCTACACCTTC.

This chain links TRBV6-1 with TRBJ1-1; D might be TRBD1 (6 bases). V lost 5 bases and J 4 bases, leaving 20 bases between the germline ends. CDR1 is MNHNS and CDR2 is SASEGT in the germline V gene. This CDR3 contains 16 residues. The DNA of the CDR3 is TGTGCCAGCAGTCCAGACCAGGGGTTTCGAGGCACTGAAGCTTTCTTT. Its translation is CASSPDQGFRGTEAFF.

This clonotype showed up many times. The chain carries TRBV5-1 and TRBJ1-2, with 8 bases lining up with TRBD1. Germline-derived CDR1 and CDR2 are SGHRS and YFSETQ. Trimming cost V 0 bases and J 4 bases; bases outside gene matches: 11. This CDR3 has 17 residues. CDR3 nucleotide sequence: TGCGCCAGCAGCTTGGCAACGCCGGGACAGGACCTCTATGGCTACACCTTC. Protein: CASSLATPGQDLYGYTF.

The CDR3 DNA follows: TGTGCCAGCAGCTTAGATGTCGAGGTAGCGGGCAGAGAAACCCAGTACTTC. Encoded protein: CASSLDVEVAGRETQYF. V usage is TRBV7-8 and J usage is TRBJ2-5; 7 bases line up with TRBD2. The junction had 16 bases not matched to a gene; V was cut back by 1 base and J by 8 bases. CDR1 and CDR2 from the germline V gene are SGHVS and FQNEAQ. The CDR3 is 17 amino acids. Variable domain in full (rest from reference TRBV7-8 and TRBJ2-5): GAGVSQSPRYKVAKRGQDVALRCDPISGHVSLFWYQQALGQGPEFLTYFQNEAQLDKSGLPSDRFFAERPEGSVSTLKIQRTQQEDSAVYLCASSLDVEVAGRETQYFGPGTRLLVL.

Written as DNA, the CDR3 is TGTGCCAGCAGCTTGGATGGGAAGGGTTTTGGGATGAATGAGCAGTTCTTC. This gives the protein CASSLDGKGFGMNEQFF. The chain recombines TRBV5-4 with TRBJ2-1, with D unclear. The CDR3 extends over 17 amino acids. Trimming took 0 bases from V and 7 from J, leaving 20 bases between them. The germline V gene encodes CDR1 SGHNT and CDR2 YYREEE (reference sequence).

This chain connects TRBV7-2 to TRBJ2-7, with D uncertain. Trimming removed 6 bases at V and 2 bases at J, with 20 bases between. The CDR3 contains 16 residues. Per germline, CDR1 SGHTA and CDR2 FQGNSA. The CDR3 nucleotides read TGTGCCAGCAGTCGGACGCTTTCGTCGATGCCCTACGAGCAGTACTTC. It codes for CASSRTLSSMPYEQYF.

V and J are TRBV7-9 and TRBJ2-3, with D perhaps being TRBD1 or TRBD2 (6 bases each). The CDR3 extends over 16 amino acids. Germline-derived CDR1 and CDR2 are SEHNR and FQNEAQ (reference sequence). Deletions cut 4 bases from V and 4 bases from J, with 18 bases between. CDR3 amino acids: CASSSLAQGGADTQYF. The CDR3 DNA follows: TGTGCCAGCAGCTCCCTCGCACAGGGAGGAGCAGATACGCAGTATTTT.

The genes are TRBV30 and TRBJ1-5; D is possibly TRBD1 (5 bases). The length of the CDR3 is 14 residues. Germline CDR1 reads GTSNPN; CDR2 reads SVGIG (reference sequence). V lost 4 bases and J lost 6, with 16 bases in between. CDR3 in amino acids: CAWTLGPGSQPQHF. In DNA, the CDR3 is TGTGCCTGGACCTTGGGGCCAGGGAGTCAGCCCCAGCATTTT.

This clonotype was counted at least ten times. The chain links TRBV20-1 to TRBJ2-3; D assignment may be TRBD1 or TRBD2 (5 bases each). The CDR3 has 14 residues. V lost 1 base and J lost 1, with 9 bases in between. The V gene's germline CDR1 is DFQATT and CDR2 SNEGSKA (reference sequence). As DNA, the CDR3 is TGCAGTGCTAGAGTTTCGGGGCGCACAGATACGCAGTATTTT. Its translation: CSARVSGRTDTQYF.

In its sample, this clonotype was seen once. The gene calls are TRBV5-1 and TRBJ2-1; TRBD2 is a possible D gene (5 bases). Trimming removed 1 base from V and 7 bases from J, with 12 bases in between. Germline assignment: CDR1 SGHRS and CDR2 YFSETQ. The CDR3 sequence is 14 residues long. The CDR3 loop reads CASSLFEPGNEQFF. DNA of the CDR3: TGCGCCAGCAGCTTGTTCGAACCGGGGAATGAGCAGTTCTTC. Supplemented by reference TRBV5-1 and TRBJ2-1, the full variable domain reads KAGVTQTPRYLIKTRGQQVTLSCSPISGHRSVSWYQQTPGQGLQFLFEYFSETQRNKGNFPGRFSGRQFSNSRSEMNVSTLELGDSALYLCASSLFEPGNEQFFGPGTRLTVL.

This clonotype was found once. This chain connects TRBV6-5 to TRBJ2-3, with D possibly TRBD2 on 5 matching bases. In germline, CDR1 is MNHEY, CDR2 SVGAGI. V lost 2 bases, J lost 5 bases, and 11 bases lay in between. This CDR3 is 14 amino acids long. The CDR3 nucleotides are TGTGCCAGCAGTTACAGGGTTGGGAGAGATACGCAGTATTTT. It specifies CASSYRVGRDTQYF.